The 14 T cell receptor beta chains in this list originate from one sample, sequenced in a study of blood T cell repertoires in COVID-19. Assay: immunoSEQ multiplex PCR; the TCRdb copy retains only in-frame clones and omits some. The table includes 85,000 to 120,000 clones, about four fifths detected once. The sequencing input was peripheral blood. These receptors originate from a middle-aged man with active or convalescent COVID-19.

This sequence joins TRBV10-3 and TRBJ2-6; D is ambiguous. The CDR3 contains 12 residues. From germline, CDR1 is ENHRY and CDR2 SYGVKD. V was cut by 10 bases and J by 0 bases, with 4 bases left in between. The CDR3 bases are TGTGCCACCGGCTCTGGGGCCAACGTCCTGACTTTC. Residues: CATGSGANVLTF.

This chain links TRBV30 with TRBJ2-3, with D perhaps TRBD1 (6 bases). CDR1 is GTSNPN and CDR2 is SVGIG in the germline V gene (reference sequence). The CDR3 sequence is 15 residues long. V was trimmed by 3 bases and J by 3 bases, leaving 16 bases between them. The CDR3 DNA reads TGTGCCTGGAGCGGTGGGGGCCGTAGGACAGATACGCAGTATTTT. The encoded protein is CAWSGGGRRTDTQYF.

J is TRBJ1-2 and V is TRBV2; 7 nucleotides agree with TRBD1. The CDR3 length is 16 residues. In germline, CDR1 is SNHLY, CDR2 FYNNEI. The V gene end was trimmed by 1 base and the J gene end by 6 bases; junction bases not matched to a gene: 11. In DNA form, the CDR3 reads TGTGCCAGCAGTGAAGGACAGGGCTACGAGATCCATGGCTACACCTTC. Amino acids: CASSEGQGYEIHGYTF.

The V call is TRBV4-1, the J call TRBJ2-7, with 7 bases lining up with TRBD2. The CDR3 sequence is 14 residues long. The J segment lost 3 bases and the V segment lost 6 bases, leaving 8 bases of the junction unmatched. CDR1 is MGHRA and CDR2 is YSYEKL in the germline V gene. The CDR3 reads CASSLASGNYEQYF. The CDR3, as DNA: TGCGCCAGCAGTTTAGCTAGCGGAAACTACGAGCAGTACTTC.

The chain recombines TRBV9 with TRBJ2-5, with 14 bases aligning to TRBD2. J gave up 2 bases and V 0 bases, and 12 bases lay outside the gene matches. The CDR3 is 20 residues long. The germline CDR1 and CDR2 sequences are SGDLS and YYNGEE. This chain's CDR3 is CASSVAETSGGAVEQETQYF. As DNA, the CDR3 is TGTGCCAGCAGCGTAGCGGAGACTAGCGGGGGGGCCGTAGAGCAAGAGACCCAGTACTTC.

V gene TRBV10-3 combines with J gene TRBJ1-2, with a possible D match to TRBD1 (5 bases). Germline CDR1 is ENHRY and CDR2 is SYGVKD. The CDR3 extends over 16 amino acids. V gave up 0 bases and J gave up 2 bases, with 13 bases separating them. The CDR3, as DNA: TGTGCCATCAGTGAGTCGCAAGGCCGGGGGAACTATGGCTACACCTTC. Amino acids: CAISESQGRGNYGYTF.

V and J are TRBV3-1 (or the pseudogene TRBV3-2) and TRBJ2-7; 8 bases match TRBD2. There are 16 residues in the CDR3. The V gene's germline CDR1 is LGHDT and CDR2 YNNKEL (reference sequence). Losses at the gene ends were 7 bases for V and 5 bases for J; bases not matched to a gene: 16. The CDR3 region has the DNA TGTGCCAGCACTCCCCGGGGGGGAGCGGGGGTCAACGAGCAGTACTTC. Translating gives CASTPRGGAGVNEQYF.

The chain recombines TRBV10-1 with TRBJ1-1; D may be TRBD1 (6 bases). Germline V gene data show CDR1 as WNHNN and CDR2 as SYGVQD (reference sequence). The V end lost 3 bases, the J end lost 4 bases, and 15 bases lay between the germline ends. This CDR3 has 15 residues. The CDR3 sequence: CASSDARGSGTEAFF. DNA for the CDR3: TGCGCCAGCAGTGATGCTAGGGGGTCGGGCACTGAAGCTTTCTTT.

The rearrangement links TRBV6-2 or TRBV6-3 to TRBJ2-7; D not resolved. V was clipped by 6 bases and J by 5 bases, with 14 bases between them. Germline V gene sequence: CDR1 MNHEY, CDR2 SVGEGT. CDR3 length: 13 amino acids. The CDR3 here is CASSLQNSHEQYF. CDR3 nucleotides: TGTGCCAGCAGCCTACAGAATTCCCACGAGCAGTACTTC.

This rearrangement joins TRBV19 to TRBJ1-5; D is perhaps TRBD1 (5 bases). Per the germline V gene, CDR1 is LNHDA and CDR2 is SQIVND (reference sequence). The CDR3 is 16 amino acids. The V end lost 3 bases, the J end lost 7 bases, and 19 bases lay between the germline ends. In DNA, the CDR3 is TGTGCCAGTAGTATGTCCTCAGACAGAGTAGGACAGCCCCAGCATTTT. It translates to CASSMSSDRVGQPQHF.

This rearrangement joins TRBV6-5 to TRBJ2-5; 10 bases match TRBD1. The trim removed 6 bases at V and 6 bases at J, leaving 10 bases unmatched. Germline V CDR1 and CDR2: MNHEY, SVGAGI. The CDR3 sequence is 15 residues long. In DNA form, the CDR3 reads TGTGCCAGCAGCCAAGACAGGGGGCAGGGGAAGACCCAGTACTTC. It is translated as CASSQDRGQGKTQYF.

This clone was recorded once. The V call is TRBV2, the J call TRBJ1-1; 7 bases map to TRBD1. CDR3 size: 14 residues. CDR1 and CDR2 (germline): SNHLY, FYNNEI. J lost 4 bases, V lost 2 bases, and 4 bases had no gene match. The CDR3 DNA reads as TGTGCCAGCAGTGAATCGACAGGGCGCACTGAAGCTTTCTTT. This sequence encodes CASSESTGRTEAFF.

The rearrangement joins TRBV7-2 to TRBJ1-1, with D tentatively TRBD1 (6 bases). The ends were cut back, 5 bases at V and 2 bases at J, with 9 bases in the middle. Germline assignment: CDR1 SGHTA and CDR2 FQGNSA. The CDR3 is made up of 13 amino acids. CDR3 in DNA: TGTGCCAGCAGCGAACAGGGAAACACTGAAGCTTTCTTT. This translates into CASSEQGNTEAFF.

The chain is built from TRBV2 and TRBJ1-4; D may be TRBD1 (6 bases). CDR1 SNHLY and CDR2 FYNNEI come from the germline V gene. The CDR3 runs 13 residues. Between the trimmed V and J ends, which lost 6 bases and 7 bases, there was a span of 12 bases. For the CDR3, the DNA is TGTGCCAGCAGGACCACAGGGCTTGAAAAACTGTTTTTT. This sequence encodes CASRTTGLEKLFF.